Listed below are T cell receptor beta chains from one sample, sequenced in a study of T-cell memory formation after mild COVID-19. TCRdb passed the 5' RACE reads through MiXCR, listing each CDR3 protein once. The data contain over 70,000 distinct CDR3 sequences, about 15% of them singletons. The sample comprised PBMCs or a T cell subset sorted from them (not recorded which). These receptors came from a man aged 18-30 years who had mild COVID-19 (a few samples of this study predate the infection). Cell type and time point are not known. Each CDR3 is given with its conserved first and last residue. A D gene is named only where the DNA matches it firmly. Size tells how often a clone was seen (once, few, many) or the class of an expanded clone, and some rows leave it out.

J gene | V gene | clone size | D gene | CDR3 DNA | CDR3 protein
TRBJ1-5 | TRBV4-1 | few | - | TGCGCCAGCAGCCAAGGTGGACATTATAGCAATCAGCCCCAGCATTTT | CASSQGGHYSNQPQHF
TRBJ1-6 | TRBV20-1 | few | TRBD1 | TGCAGTGCTAGAGGGGGACAGGGGGCCTCACCCCTCCACTTT | CSARGGQGASPLHF
TRBJ2-2 | TRBV9 | few | - | TGTGCCAGCAGCGTAAGTTCCGGGGAGCTGTTTTTT | CASSVSSGELFF
TRBJ1-1 | TRBV15 | few | TRBD1 | TGTGCCACCAGCGAGATGGGACAGGGGATTCGTCCCAATGAAGCTTTCTTT | CATSEMGQGIRPNEAFF
TRBJ2-5 | TRBV7-2 | few | - | TGTGCCAGCAGCTTATGGGGGCGGGAGACCCAGTACTTC | CASSLWGRETQYF
TRBJ1-1 | TRBV10-3 | - | - | TGTGCCATCACAAGAGGGGGGGCTCGGACTGAAGCTTTCTTT | CAITRGGARTEAFF
TRBJ1-1 | TRBV4-3 | - | - | TGCGCCAGCAGCCCATCTGAGGGGGGCACTGAAGCTTTCTTT | CASSPSEGGTEAFF
TRBJ2-5 | TRBV2 | few | - | TGTGCCAGCGATAAGTACCAAGAGACCCAGTACTTC | CASDKYQETQYF
TRBJ2-1 | TRBV7-8 | - | - | TGTGCCAGCAGCTTTACAGTGGTTGGGAATGAGCAGTTCTTC | CASSFTVVGNEQFF
TRBJ1-3 | TRBV4-1 | few | - | TGCGCCAGCAGCCAAGCTATACCCTCTGGAAACACCATATATTTT | CASSQAIPSGNTIYF
TRBJ1-5 | TRBV4-1 | few | - | TGCGCCAGCAGCCAAGATGCCGGCAGGGCGTTGGAGCCCCAGCATTTT | CASSQDAGRALEPQHF
TRBJ2-5 | TRBV19 | - | - | TGTGCCAGTAGTAGCCCTACTAGTCAGCCGCGGGAGACCCAGTACTTC | CASSSPTSQPRETQYF
TRBJ1-5 | TRBV12-3/TRBV12-4 | few | TRBD1 | TGTGCCAGCAGTGCCGGGACAGGGGGAACTCAGCCCCAGCATTTT | CASSAGTGGTQPQHF
TRBJ2-1 | TRBV4-2 | - | TRBD1 | TGTGCCAGCAGCCCCGACAGGGGATGGGGGGACTACAATGAGCAGTTCTTC | CASSPDRGWGDYNEQFF
TRBJ1-3 | TRBV6-5 | few | - | TGTGCCAGCAGGCGGGGGGTCTACTCTGGAAACACCATATATTTT | CASRRGVYSGNTIYF
TRBJ2-7 | TRBV12-3/TRBV12-4 | few | TRBD1 | TGTGCCAGCAGTGATACGACAGGGTGGAACGAGCAGTACTTC | CASSDTTGWNEQYF
TRBJ2-2 | TRBV7-3 | - | TRBD1 | TGTGCCAGCAGCCGACGCGGCAGGGGGAAAAAAGTGAACACCGGGGAGCTGTTTTTT | CASSRRGRGKKVNTGELFF
TRBJ2-5 | TRBV4-1 | few | - | TGCGCCAGCAGCAAAGGGGAGACCCAGTACTTC | CASSKGETQYF
TRBJ2-7 | TRBV7-6 | - | TRBD1 | TGTGCCAGCAGCTTAAGTAGTGGTGAATGGGACAGGCCCTACGAGCAGTACTTC | CASSLSSGEWDRPYEQYF
TRBJ2-1 | TRBV28 | - | TRBD1 | TGTGCCAGCACTATGACAGGGGGAATGGGTGAGCAGTTCTTC | CASTMTGGMGEQFF
TRBJ1-5 | TRBV4-3 | few | - | TGCGCCAGCAGCCAAGATCCCCAGGGAGGGGGTTGGGGCAATCAGCCCCAGCATTTT | CASSQDPQGGGWGNQPQHF
TRBJ2-3 | TRBV15 | - | TRBD2 | TGTGCCACCAGCAGAGATCGCGGCGGGGGAACAGATACGCAGTATTTT | CATSRDRGGGTDTQYF
TRBJ1-4 | TRBV4-3 | few | - | TGCGCCAGCAGCCAAGATCTAAGTCCAACTAATGAAAAACTGTTTTTT | CASSQDLSPTNEKLFF
TRBJ2-1 | TRBV6-5 | - | - | TGTGCCAGCAGTTCTCAAGGCTCCTACAATGAGCAGTTCTTC | CASSSQGSYNEQFF
TRBJ2-7 | TRBV9 | - | - | TGTGCCAGCAGCGTAGGGTTTGGGCCAGGGACCTACGAGCAGTACTTC | CASSVGFGPGTYEQYF
TRBJ1-1 | TRBV28 | - | - | TGTGCCAGCAGTTTAATCTCCACCCTGAACACTGAAGCTTTCTTT | CASSLISTLNTEAFF
TRBJ1-5 | TRBV10-2 | few | - | TGCGCCAGCAGTGAATCGCGGGTCAATCAGCCCCAGCATTTT | CASSESRVNQPQHF
TRBJ2-7 | TRBV7-6 | - | - | TGTGCCAGCAGGGACGGGACCTCCTACGAGCAGTACTTC | CASRDGTSYEQYF
TRBJ2-1 | TRBV20-1 | few | - | TGCAGTGCTCGGAGATTCGGGGCTTACAATGAGCAGTTCTTC | CSARRFGAYNEQFF
TRBJ2-7 | TRBV2 | - | - | TGTGCCAGCTACAGGGACATTGCCTACGAGCAGTACTTC | CASYRDIAYEQYF
TRBJ1-5 | TRBV6-5 | - | - | TGTGCCAGCAGTTTTACCGGGGTCCATCAGCCCCAGCATTTT | CASSFTGVHQPQHF
TRBJ2-5 | TRBV7-2 | - | - | TGTGCCAGCAGCTTTTTCAAGACCCAGTACTTC | CASSFFKTQYF
TRBJ2-2 | TRBV24-1 | - | - | TGTGCCACCAGTGACGGGACGGAGAACACCGGGGAGCTGTTTTTT | CATSDGTENTGELFF
TRBJ2-5 | TRBV4-2 | - | - | TGTGCCAGCAGCCAGGTCCGGGAGACCCAGTACTTC | CASSQVRETQYF
TRBJ1-2 | TRBV5-1 | - | TRBD1 | TGCGCCAGCAGCCTTACCCGGGACAGGGGGCCGGGGTATGGCTACACCTTC | CASSLTRDRGPGYGYTF
TRBJ1-2 | TRBV7-9 | - | - | TGTGCCAGCAGCTTAGCAAGAGGGGCCGCTAACTATGGCTACACCTTC | CASSLARGAANYGYTF
TRBJ2-5 | TRBV7-9 | - | - | TGTGCCAGCAGCTTACTGGGCTCGTGGGAGACCCAGTACTTC | CASSLLGSWETQYF
TRBJ2-3 | TRBV29-1 | few | TRBD1 | TGCAGCGCCGACCGGGACAGGGTCTCCACAGATACGCAGTATTTT | CSADRDRVSTDTQYF
TRBJ2-5 | TRBV7-9 | few | - | TGTGCCAGCAGACCATCATCGATCCAAGAGACCCAGTACTTC | CASRPSSIQETQYF
TRBJ2-3 | TRBV14 | - | TRBD2 | TGTGCCAGCAGCCACTCACTAGCGGGGGGGCCAGTAGATACGCAGTATTTT | CASSHSLAGGPVDTQYF
TRBJ2-7 | TRBV4-2 | - | TRBD2 | TGTGCCAGCAGCCAAGATCTGGGGAGCGGGGGACCTCCCTACGAGCAGTACTTC | CASSQDLGSGGPPYEQYF
TRBJ2-7 | TRBV7-6 | many | TRBD1 | TGTGCCAGCAGCTTTGGACAGGGATACGAGCAGTACTTC | CASSFGQGYEQYF
TRBJ2-7 | TRBV6-5 | many | - | TGTGCTAGCAGTTACAAAGGCCAGGGTTCCTACGAGCAGTACTTC | CASSYKGQGSYEQYF
TRBJ2-6 | TRBV5-1 | - | - | TGCGCCAGCAGCTTGGGGCTCGGGGCCAACGTCCTGACTTTC | CASSLGLGANVLTF
TRBJ1-2 | TRBV9 | few | - | TGTGCCAGCAGCACAACCGAGGGGAGGACCCGGGGCTACACCTTC | CASSTTEGRTRGYTF
TRBJ1-5 | TRBV12-3/TRBV12-4 | - | - | TGTGCCAGCAGCCGTCTAGGCGTTCAGCCCCAGCATTTT | CASSRLGVQPQHF
TRBJ2-7 | TRBV6-5 | - | - | TGTGCCAGCAGTTACTCGAACACAGCCTACGAGCAGTACTTC | CASSYSNTAYEQYF
TRBJ2-2 | TRBV2 | few | - | TGTGCCAGCTGTGTGGGACGTCTCCCTGAAGGCGGGGAGCTGTTTTTT | CASCVGRLPEGGELFF
TRBJ1-2 | TRBV4-1 | - | TRBD1 | TGCGCCAGCAGCCAGCCCGGGACAGGGGGCGAGGGCTACACCTTC | CASSQPGTGGEGYTF
TRBJ1-2 | TRBV7-3 | few | TRBD1 | TGTGCCAGCAGCTCCGACGGGACAGATTATGGCTACACCTTC | CASSSDGTDYGYTF
TRBJ1-5 | TRBV6-4 | - | - | TGTGCCAGCAGTACAGATAGCAATCAGCCCCAGCATTTT | CASSTDSNQPQHF
TRBJ2-3 | TRBV2 | - | TRBD2 | TGTGCCAGCAGGGGTAGACTAGCTGCCGATACGCAGTATTTT | CASRGRLAADTQYF
TRBJ1-5 | TRBV10-2 | few | - | TGCGCCAGCAGTCCCAGCCCCCAGCCCCAGCATTTT | CASSPSPQPQHF